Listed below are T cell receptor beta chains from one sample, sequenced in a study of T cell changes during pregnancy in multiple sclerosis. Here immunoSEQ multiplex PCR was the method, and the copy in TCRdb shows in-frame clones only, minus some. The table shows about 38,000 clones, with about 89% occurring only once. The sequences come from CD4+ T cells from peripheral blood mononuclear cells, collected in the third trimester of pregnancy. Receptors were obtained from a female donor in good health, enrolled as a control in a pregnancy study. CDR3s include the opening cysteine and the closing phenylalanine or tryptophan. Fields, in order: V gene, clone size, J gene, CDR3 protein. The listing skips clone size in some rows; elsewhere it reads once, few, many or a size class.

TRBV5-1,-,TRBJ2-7,CASSFSTGGAFIYEQYF
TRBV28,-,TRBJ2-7,CASLPGSTYEQYF
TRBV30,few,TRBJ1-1,CAWSVQDPYEAFF
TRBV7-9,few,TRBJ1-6,CAGRRGNNSPLHF
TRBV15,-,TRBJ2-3,CATTRGGRDTQYF
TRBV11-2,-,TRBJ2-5,CASSLGGGIFRETQYF
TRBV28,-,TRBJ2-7,CASRETGLGSYEQYF
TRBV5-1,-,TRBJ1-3,CASSFSEGAGNTIYF
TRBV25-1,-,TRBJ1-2,CASMSGARSYGYTF
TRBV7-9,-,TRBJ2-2,CASSLMQGATGELFF
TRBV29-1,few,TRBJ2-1,CSVRVSMGYNEQFF
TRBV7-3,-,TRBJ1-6,CASSLGGLSPLHF
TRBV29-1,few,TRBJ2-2,CSVDDSLTGELFF
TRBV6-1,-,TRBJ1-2,CASSDGGTGLYGYTF
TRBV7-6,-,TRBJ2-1,CASSLRGRLNEQFF
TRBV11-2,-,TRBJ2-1,CASSRTSGRGYEQFF
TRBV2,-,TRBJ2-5,CASRSTSAREETQYF
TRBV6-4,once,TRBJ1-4,CASPSLRGAVNEKLFF
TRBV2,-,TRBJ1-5,CASSEELSNQPQHF
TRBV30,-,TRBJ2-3,CAWTQGTDTQYF
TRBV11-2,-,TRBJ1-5,CASSLDQKNQPQHF
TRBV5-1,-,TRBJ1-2,CASSFGQVGPNYGYTF
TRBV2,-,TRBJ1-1,CASSGQVPEAFF
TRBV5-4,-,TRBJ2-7,CASSQITGTSYEQYF
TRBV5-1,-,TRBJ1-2,CASSLDREGYGYTF
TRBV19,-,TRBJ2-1,CASSTFKRWASRSYNEQFF
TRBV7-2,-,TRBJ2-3,CASSSRTRQQGDTQYF
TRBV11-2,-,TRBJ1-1,CASSPGYMNTEAFF
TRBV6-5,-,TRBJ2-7,CASSLTIRYEQYF
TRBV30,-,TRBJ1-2,CAWSVVGGYGYTF
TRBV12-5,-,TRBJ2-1,CASGLGRAGGYNEQFF
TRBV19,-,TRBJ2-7,CASSIMGAGDTSYEQYF
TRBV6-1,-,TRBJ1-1,CASCDRGMNTEAFF
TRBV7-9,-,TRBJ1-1,CASSPGQGNTEAFF
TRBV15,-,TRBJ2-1,CATSRIRDYPLEQFF
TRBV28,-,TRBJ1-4,CASSLGQSNEKLFF
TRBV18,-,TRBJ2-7,CASSRTGGDREQYF
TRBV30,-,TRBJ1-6,CAWRQGNSPLHF
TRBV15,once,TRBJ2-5,CATSRDVGLGETQYF
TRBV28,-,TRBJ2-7,CASSLLDRGLNEQYF
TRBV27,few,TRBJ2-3,CASSVDRGHPDTQYF
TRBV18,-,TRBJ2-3,CASSPFVAGEGDTQYF
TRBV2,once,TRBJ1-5,CASSEQVNNQPQHF
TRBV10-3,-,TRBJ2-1,CATGLAGGNEQFF
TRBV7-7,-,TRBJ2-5,CASSLGGEETQYF
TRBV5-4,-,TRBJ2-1,CASSQTGLLEQFF
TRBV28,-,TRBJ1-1,CASSPPTAPGTEAFF
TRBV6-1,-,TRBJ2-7,CASSEGLGGLYEQYF